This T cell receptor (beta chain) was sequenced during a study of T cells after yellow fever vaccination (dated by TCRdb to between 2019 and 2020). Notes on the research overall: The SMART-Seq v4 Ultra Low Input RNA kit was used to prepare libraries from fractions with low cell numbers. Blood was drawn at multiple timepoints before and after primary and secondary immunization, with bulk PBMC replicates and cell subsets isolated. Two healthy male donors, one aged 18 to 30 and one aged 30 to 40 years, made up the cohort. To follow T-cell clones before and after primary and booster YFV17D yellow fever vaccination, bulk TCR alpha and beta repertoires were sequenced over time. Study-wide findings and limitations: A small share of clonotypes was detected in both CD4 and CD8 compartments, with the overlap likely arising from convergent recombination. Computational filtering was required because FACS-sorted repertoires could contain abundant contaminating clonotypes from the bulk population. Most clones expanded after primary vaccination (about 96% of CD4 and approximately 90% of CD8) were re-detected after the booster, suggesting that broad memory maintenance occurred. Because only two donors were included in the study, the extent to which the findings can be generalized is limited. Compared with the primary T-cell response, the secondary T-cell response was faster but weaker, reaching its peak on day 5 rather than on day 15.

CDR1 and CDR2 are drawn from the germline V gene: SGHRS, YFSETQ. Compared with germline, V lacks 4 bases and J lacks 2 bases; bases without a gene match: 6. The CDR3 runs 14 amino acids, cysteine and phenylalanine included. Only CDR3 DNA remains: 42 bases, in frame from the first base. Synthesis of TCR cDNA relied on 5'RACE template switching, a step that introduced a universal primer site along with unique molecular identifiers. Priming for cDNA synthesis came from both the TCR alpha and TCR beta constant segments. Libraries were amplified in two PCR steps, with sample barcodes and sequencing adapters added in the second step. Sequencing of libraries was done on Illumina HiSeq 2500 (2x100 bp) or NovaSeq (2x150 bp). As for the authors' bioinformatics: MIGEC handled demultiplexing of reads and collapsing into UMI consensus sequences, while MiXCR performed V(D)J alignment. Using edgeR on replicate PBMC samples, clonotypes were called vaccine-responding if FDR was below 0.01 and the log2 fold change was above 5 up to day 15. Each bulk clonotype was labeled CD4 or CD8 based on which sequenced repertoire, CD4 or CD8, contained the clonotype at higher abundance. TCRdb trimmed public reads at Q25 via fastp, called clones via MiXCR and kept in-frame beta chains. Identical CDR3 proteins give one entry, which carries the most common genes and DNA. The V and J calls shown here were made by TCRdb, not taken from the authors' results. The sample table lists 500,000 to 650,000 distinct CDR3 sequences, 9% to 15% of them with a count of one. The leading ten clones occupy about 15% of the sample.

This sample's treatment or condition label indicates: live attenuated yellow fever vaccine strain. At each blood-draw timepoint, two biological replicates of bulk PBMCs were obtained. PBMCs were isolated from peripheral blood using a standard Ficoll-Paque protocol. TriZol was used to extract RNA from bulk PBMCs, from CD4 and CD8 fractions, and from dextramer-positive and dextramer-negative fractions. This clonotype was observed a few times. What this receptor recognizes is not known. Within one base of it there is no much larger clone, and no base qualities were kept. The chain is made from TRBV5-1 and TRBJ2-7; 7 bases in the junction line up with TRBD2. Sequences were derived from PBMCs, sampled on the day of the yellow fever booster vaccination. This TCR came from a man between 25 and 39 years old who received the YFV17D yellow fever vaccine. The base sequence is TGCGCCAGCAGCCCCTGGGAGGGCCCCTACGAGCAGTACTTC. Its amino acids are CASSPWEGPYEQYF.